The clone carrying this T cell receptor (beta chain) was observed a few times. Its antigen is unidentified. No donor was unhealthy or non-Caucasian. The data originate from a study of identical twins. Study-wide results and caveats: Within beta out-of-frame sequences, the excess sharing observed between twins was weaker.

From germline, CDR1 is DFQATT and CDR2 SNEGSKA (reference sequence). This CDR3 is built from 16 residues. The junction had 10 bases not matched to a gene; V was cut back by 3 bases and J by 2 bases. TCRdb redid the calling of the 5' RACE reads with MiXCR, one entry per CDR3 protein. Of about 460,000 distinct CDR3 sequences listed, around 14% are singletons. The data were also submitted as part of a second study, on yellow fever vaccine responses in identical twins.

Sequencing used CD4+ T cells sorted from blood. The receptor was isolated from a young woman in good health. V usage is TRBV20-1 and J usage is TRBJ2-1; TRBD2 aligns across 7 bases. CDR3 loop: CSASGLAAPTYNEQFF. CDR3 DNA: TGCAGTGCTAGCGGGCTAGCGGCACCTACCTACAATGAGCAGTTCTTC.